Listed here are 21 T cell receptor beta chains from one sample, sequenced in a study of T-cell memory formation after mild COVID-19. Each CDR3 protein is one row after TCRdb ran MiXCR on the 5' RACE reads. Here the sample spans around 510,000 distinct CDR3 sequences, roughly 21% being singletons. Sequencing used PBMCs or a T cell subset sorted from them (not recorded which). The receptors come from an adult woman who had mild COVID-19 (a few samples of this study predate the infection). Cell type and time point are not known.

The V and J genes are TRBV10-3 and TRBJ2-7; no firm D call. Germline V gene data show CDR1 as ENHRY and CDR2 as SYGVKD. The V end was cut by 3 bases, the J end by 0 bases, with 6 bases between. The CDR3 is 13 amino acids. The CDR3 DNA is TGTGCCATCAGTGAAGGTCCCTCCTACGAGCAGTACTTC. Its translation is CAISEGPSYEQYF.

The chain recombines TRBV19 with TRBJ2-1, with TRBD1 identical over 7 bases. The germline gives CDR1 LNHDA, CDR2 SQIVND (reference sequence). The CDR3 runs to 14 residues. The ends lost 5 bases at V and 6 bases at J; junction bases unmatched: 7. CDR3 sequence: CASSPPTGINEQFF. The CDR3, as DNA: TGTGCCAGTAGTCCCCCGACAGGGATCAATGAGCAGTTCTTC.

Only a few counts were recorded for this clonotype. The chain recombines TRBV5-6 with TRBJ1-2, with D possibly TRBD1 on 5 matching bases. The germline gives CDR1 SGHDT, CDR2 YYEEEE. With 4 bases removed from V and 0 bases from J, the gap between germline ends came to 16 bases. This CDR3 is 16 amino acids long. DNA of the CDR3: TGTGCCAGCAGCCCCTACGTAGGGGACGCTAACTATGGCTACACCTTC. This gives the protein CASSPYVGDANYGYTF.

CDR3 sequence: CASNKRTGEGPSNEQFF. Written as DNA, the CDR3 is TGTGCCAGCAACAAACGGACCGGGGAGGGCCCCTCCAATGAGCAGTTCTTC. V is TRBV12-3 or TRBV12-4 and J is TRBJ2-1, with 7 nucleotides matching TRBD2. The CDR3 contains 17 residues. V lost 7 bases and J lost 6; bases outside the gene matches: 18.

The genes are TRBV7-9 and TRBJ1-2, with 7 bases aligning to TRBD1. CDR1 SEHNR and CDR2 FQNEAQ come from the germline V gene (reference sequence). J gave up 9 bases and V 2 bases, and 9 bases lay outside the gene matches. This CDR3 is 14 amino acids long. The chain's CDR3 is CASSLPTSTGRYTF. As DNA, the CDR3 is TGTGCCAGCAGCTTACCGACATCGACAGGGCGCTACACCTTC.

This chain joins TRBV4-1 and TRBJ2-3, with TRBD2 as a possible D gene (6 bases). Deletions cut 0 bases from V and 2 bases from J, with 15 bases between. Germline assignment: CDR1 MGHRA and CDR2 YSYEKL. The CDR3 has 17 residues. CDR3: CASSQDLRGSLTDTQYF. The CDR3, as DNA: TGCGCCAGCAGCCAAGATTTACGGGGGAGTCTCACAGATACGCAGTATTTT.

This clonotype was seen a few times. V and J are TRBV19 and TRBJ1-6; perhaps TRBD1 as D (6 bases). V gave up 8 bases and J gave up 2 bases, with 7 bases separating them. CDR1 and CDR2 from the germline V gene are LNHDA and SQIVND (reference sequence). The CDR3 has 13 residues. Written as DNA, the CDR3 is TGTGCCAGTGGGGACACCTATAATTCACCCCTCCACTTT. Amino acids: CASGDTYNSPLHF. Complete variable domain (other parts from reference TRBV19 and TRBJ1-6): DGGITQSPKYLFRKEGQNVTLSCEQNLNHDAMYWYRQDPGQGLRLIYYSQIVNDFQKGDIAEGYSVSREKKESFPLTVTSAQKNPTAFYLCASGDTYNSPLHFGNGTRLTVT.

The chain uses TRBV6-5 and TRBJ2-5; D gene uncertain. The CDR3 runs 12 residues. Germline V gene data show CDR1 as MNHEY and CDR2 as SVGAGI. The V gene lost 7 bases and the J gene lost 5 bases, with 11 bases spanning the gap. This chain's CDR3 is CASTGLGETQYF. The CDR3 coding sequence is TGTGCCAGCACCGGCTTGGGGGAGACCCAGTACTTC.

This clonotype has only a few counts. The chain joins TRBV6-5 to TRBJ1-2; D gene unclear. V was cut by 1 base and J by 2 bases, with 5 bases left in between. CDR3 length equals 13 residues. Germline V CDR1 and CDR2: MNHEY, SVGAGI. The CDR3 spells CASSYFSNYGYTF. In DNA, the CDR3 is TGTGCCAGCAGTTACTTTTCGAACTATGGCTACACCTTC.

This sequence joins TRBV30 and TRBJ1-1, with D perhaps matching TRBD1 (5 bases). The CDR3 runs 13 residues. Germline CDR1 is GTSNPN and CDR2 is SVGIG (reference sequence). V was pared by 3 bases and J by 1 base, with 9 bases between. The CDR3 nucleotides read TGTGCCTGGAGGGAACAGGAGAACACTGAAGCTTTCTTT. Amino acids: CAWREQENTEAFF.

The chain combines TRBV30 with TRBJ2-5; 9 nucleotides align to TRBD2. With V trimmed by 2 bases and J by 5 bases, 9 bases remained unmatched. This CDR3 has 15 residues. CDR1 GTSNPN and CDR2 SVGIG come from the germline V gene (reference sequence). The DNA of the CDR3 is TGTGCCTGGAGTATTACTAGCGGGCTATGGGAGACCCAGTACTTC. It is translated as CAWSITSGLWETQYF.

The V and J genes are TRBV29-1 and TRBJ2-7; 9 bases agree with TRBD1. Germline V CDR1 and CDR2: SQVTM, ANQGSEA. The CDR3 sequence is 14 residues long. V trimming: 6 bases; J trimming: 5 bases; junction bases outside the gene matches: 11. This chain's CDR3 is CSVDAGTGINEQYF. CDR3 DNA: TGCAGCGTCGATGCCGGGACAGGGATCAACGAGCAGTACTTC.

This clonotype was seen repeatedly, ten times or more. CDR3 loop: CASSVGTSSYNEQFF. CDR3 in DNA: TGTGCCAGCAGCGTCGGGACTAGCTCCTACAATGAGCAGTTCTTC. The chain carries TRBV9 and TRBJ2-1; 8 positions agree with TRBD2. Germline V CDR1 and CDR2: SGDLS, YYNGEE. After removal of 2 bases from V and 0 bases from J, the junction contained 1 base not matched to a gene. The CDR3 covers 15 residues.

This clonotype has only a few counts. The genes are TRBV2 and TRBJ1-1; unclear D gene. The germline V and J ends were trimmed by 4 bases and 10 bases, with 13 bases remaining between them. This CDR3 spans 12 amino acids. CDR1 is SNHLY, CDR2 FYNNEI, per germline. The CDR3 DNA follows: TGTGCCAGCAGTGCAGAGGCGAGCCCAGCTTTCTTT. This translates into CASSAEASPAFF.

J is TRBJ2-5 and V is TRBV2; 15 nucleotides agree with TRBD2. CDR3 length equals 19 residues. Looked up from germline, CDR1 is SNHLY and CDR2 is FYNNEI. With V trimmed by 10 bases and J by 1 base, 16 bases remained unmatched. Here the CDR3 DNA reads TGTGCCACCTCCAGTATCCCGGGACTAGCGGGAGGTCTCCAAGAGACCCAGTACTTC. This sequence encodes CATSSIPGLAGGLQETQYF.

In its sample, this clonotype was seen a few times. This chain links TRBV18 with TRBJ2-7; a possible D gene is TRBD2 (5 bases). Germline CDR1 KGHSH, CDR2 LQKENI. This CDR3 spans 14 amino acids. V shed 3 bases and J shed 3 bases, with 12 bases lying between them. This chain's CDR3 is CASSPAGIIYEQYF. The CDR3 DNA follows: TGTGCCAGCTCACCCGCCGGGATCATCTACGAGCAGTACTTC. Full variable domain (missing parts from reference TRBV18 and TRBJ2-7): NAGVMQNPRHLVRRRGQEARLRCSPMKGHSHVYWYRQLPEEGLKFMVYLQKENIIDESGMPKERFSAEFPKEGPSILRIQQVVRGDSAAYFCASSPAGIIYEQYFGPGTRLTVT.

The chain carries TRBV6-6 and TRBJ1-1, with D maybe TRBD1 (6 bases). Trimming took 2 bases from V and 6 from J, leaving 16 bases between them. This CDR3 comprises 15 residues. From germline, CDR1 is MNHNY and CDR2 SVGAGI (reference sequence). CDR3 DNA: TGTGCCAGCAGTTACCGAGGCAGGGGAGGAGCTGAAGCTTTCTTT. It specifies CASSYRGRGGAEAFF.

The table lists this clonotype with a few counts. The chain is built from TRBV11-3 and TRBJ2-7; 7 nucleotides line up with TRBD1. Trimming took 5 bases from V and 3 from J; bases not matched to a gene: 4. Germline CDR1 reads SGHNT; CDR2 reads YENEEA. The length of the CDR3 is 13 residues. Written as DNA, the CDR3 is TGTGCCAGCAGCGGGACAGCAGACTACGAGCAGTACTTC. Residues: CASSGTADYEQYF. The full variable domain, with the rest looked up from reference TRBV11-3 and TRBJ2-7, is EAGVVQSPRYKIIEKKQPVAFWCNPISGHNTLYWYLQNLGQGPELLIRYENEEAVDDSQLPKDRFSAERLKGVDSTLKIQPAELGDSAVYLCASSGTADYEQYFGPGTRLTVT.

This clonotype was counted a few times. The chain uses TRBV19 and TRBJ1-2, with TRBD1 identical over 10 bases. The CDR3 is 13 amino acids. Germline-derived CDR1 and CDR2 are LNHDA and SQIVND (reference sequence). V was clipped by 5 bases and J by 8 bases; unmatched bases: 5. DNA of the CDR3: TGTGCCAGTAGTCCCGGACAGGGGGTGGGCTACACCTTC. It encodes CASSPGQGVGYTF.

This clonotype showed up just a few times. The V and J genes are TRBV15 and TRBJ2-7, with 11 bases aligning to TRBD1. The CDR3 loop spans 18 amino acids. CDR1 is LNHNV, CDR2 YYDKDF, per germline (reference sequence). With 5 bases clipped from V and 2 bases from J, the junction kept 14 bases outside the gene matches. DNA of the CDR3: TGTGCCACCAGCGGCGATTCCCGGGACAGGGGGGGACCCTACGAGCAGTACTTC. This codes for CATSGDSRDRGGPYEQYF.

This clonotype was counted a few times. The gene calls are TRBV20-1 and TRBJ1-5; no firm D call. This CDR3 is 16 amino acids long. Trimming pared 0 bases from V and 5 bases from J, leaving 17 bases between. Germline CDR1 and CDR2: DFQATT and SNEGSKA (reference sequence). CDR3 sequence (DNA): TGCAGTGCTAGAGAATATTTGCGAGGGTCTGATCAGCCCCAGCATTTT. This gives the protein CSAREYLRGSDQPQHF.